The 17 T cell receptor beta chains below all came from one sample that was sequenced in a study of long-term antiretroviral therapy in people with HIV. Sequencing relied on immunoSEQ assay v3.0, run at survey level. Repertoires were generated with immunoSEQ multiplex PCR, while TCRdb's copy carries only in-frame clones and drops some. The table lists around 20,000 clones, 81% of them singletons. The sequenced sample was unsorted PBMCs, obtained 0.1 years before starting antiretroviral therapy. The receptors were gathered from a man between 40 and 49 years old with HIV.

This chain uses TRBV19 with TRBJ2-1; perhaps TRBD1 as D (5 bases). Germline CDR1 is LNHDA and CDR2 is SQIVND (reference sequence). Trimming took 6 bases from V and 4 from J, leaving 10 bases between them. The CDR3 length is 13 residues. The CDR3 loop reads CASSDTGYNEQFF. The CDR3 nucleotides are TGTGCCAGTAGCGATACAGGTTACAATGAGCAGTTCTTC.

This clone came up once. The rearrangement links TRBV18 to TRBJ1-3; a weak D match, TRBD1 (6 bases). This CDR3 is 16 amino acids long. V lost 4 bases and J 0 bases, leaving 13 bases between the germline ends. Germline CDR1 reads KGHSH; CDR2 reads LQKENI. CDR3 sequence: CASSQSTGISGNTIYF. Here the CDR3 DNA reads TGTGCCAGCTCACAGTCGACAGGCATCTCTGGAAACACCATATATTTT.

This clone is categorized as large. This chain uses TRBV6-5 with TRBJ1-3; tentative D call: TRBD1 (5 bases). Trimming cost V 0 bases and J 0 bases, with 9 bases left between them. Germline assignment: CDR1 MNHEY and CDR2 SVGAGI. This CDR3 is 16 amino acids long. The CDR3 nucleotides read TGTGCCAGCAGTTACTCGGGAGACAGCTCTGGAAACACCATATATTTT. Protein product: CASSYSGDSSGNTIYF.

The chain recombines TRBV6-5 with TRBJ2-7, with 11 bases that match TRBD1. The CDR3 runs to 15 residues. The trim removed 6 bases at V and 6 bases at J, leaving 10 bases unmatched. CDR1 MNHEY and CDR2 SVGAGI come from the germline V gene. This chain's CDR3 is CASSLGTGGKGEQYF. DNA for the CDR3: TGTGCCAGCAGCCTAGGGACAGGGGGAAAAGGCGAGCAGTACTTC.

This clone was seen only a few times. V usage is TRBV2 and J usage is TRBJ2-7; either TRBD1 or TRBD2 may supply D (5 bases each). Trimming left V 3 bases short and J 7 bases short, with 13 bases between. The germline V gene has CDR1 SNHLY and CDR2 FYNNEI. The CDR3 is made up of 13 amino acids. The chain's CDR3 is CASSDFTEGEQYF. In nucleotides, the CDR3 is TGTGCCAGCAGTGACTTCACCGAGGGGGAGCAGTACTTC.

The chain carries TRBV5-6 and TRBJ2-5; the D is unclear. This CDR3 region has 15 residues. Between the trimmed V and J ends, which lost 5 bases and 4 bases, there was a span of 18 bases. Germline V gene lookup returns CDR1 SGHDT and CDR2 YYEEEE. The CDR3 DNA sequence: TGTGCCAGCAGTCCCCGGAAGGGTACGGGAGAGACCCAGTACTTC. This codes for CASSPRKGTGETQYF.

V and J are TRBV11-3 and TRBJ2-2; no firm D call. The CDR3 length is 14 residues. Per the germline V gene, CDR1 is SGHNT and CDR2 is YENEEA. The germline V and J ends were trimmed by 8 bases and 0 bases, with 10 bases remaining between them. CDR3 sequence reads: CASGKAANTGELFF. The CDR3, as DNA: TGTGCCAGCGGAAAAGCCGCGAACACCGGGGAGCTGTTTTTT.

A single count supports this clone. The chain recombines TRBV7-8 with TRBJ2-5; no clear D. V lost 5 bases and J 5 bases, leaving 6 bases between the germline ends. The CDR3 totals 11 residues. The germline CDR1 and CDR2 sequences are SGHVS and FQNEAQ. The CDR3 DNA sequence: TGTGCCAGCAGCCCCGGGGAGACCCAGTACTTC. Translating it yields CASSPGETQYF.

The J gene is TRBJ2-5, the V gene TRBV4-2; TRBD2 agrees at 11 bases. Germline trimming cut 1 base from V and 2 bases from J; bases unmatched to any gene: 6. The CDR3 has 17 residues. The germline gives CDR1 LGHNA, CDR2 YNFKEQ. The CDR3 here is CASSQGRLAGRQETQYF. The CDR3 nucleotides are TGTGCCAGCAGCCAAGGTCGACTAGCGGGGCGGCAAGAGACCCAGTACTTC.

The rearrangement uses TRBV15 and TRBJ2-3; D might be TRBD1 or TRBD2, each matching 5 bases. Trimming took off 0 bases at V and 14 bases at J, with 18 bases between the two ends. This CDR3 comprises 14 residues. Germline V gives CDR1 LNHNV, CDR2 YYDKDF (reference sequence). CDR3 amino acids: CATSRDLGRSSPYF. Here the CDR3 DNA reads TGTGCCACCAGCAGAGATTTGGGACGTTCCTCTCCGTATTTT.

The chain employs TRBV19 and TRBJ1-6, with D maybe TRBD1 (5 bases). The germline V and J ends were trimmed by 3 bases and 7 bases, with 13 bases remaining between them. Germline V CDR1 and CDR2: LNHDA, SQIVND (reference sequence). This CDR3 has 15 residues. Here the CDR3 DNA reads TGTGCCAGTAGTATGGGGCCAGGGAAGAATTCACCCCTCCACTTT. This encodes CASSMGPGKNSPLHF.

The chain employs TRBV2 and TRBJ1-5; perhaps TRBD1 as D (5 bases). The CDR3 spans 15 residues. Trimming shortened V by 7 bases and J by 0 bases, and 13 bases separated the two germline ends. Germline CDR1 SNHLY, CDR2 FYNNEI. CDR3 sequence reads: CASTPGSSSNQPQHF. The CDR3 DNA reads TGTGCCAGCACTCCAGGGTCGAGTAGCAATCAGCCCCAGCATTTT. The variable domain in full, with the rest retrieved from reference TRBV2 and TRBJ1-5, is EPEVTQTPSHQVTQMGQEVILRCVPISNHLYFYWYRQILGQKVEFLVSFYNNEISEKSEIFDDQFSVERPDGSNFTLKIRSTKLEDSAMYFCASTPGSSSNQPQHFGDGTRLSIL.

The chain couples TRBV7-8 to TRBJ2-5; D is possibly TRBD1 (5 bases). The CDR3 sequence is 15 residues long. The V end lost 2 bases, the J end lost 7 bases, and 17 bases lay between the germline ends. The germline gives CDR1 SGHVS, CDR2 FQNEAQ. The CDR3 reads CASSLIMLGPRTQYF. The CDR3 nucleotides read TGTGCCAGCAGCTTAATTATGTTGGGGCCCCGGACCCAGTACTTC.

This clone was seen a handful of times. The chain uses TRBV27 and TRBJ1-2; D might be TRBD1 (6 bases). This CDR3 is built from 13 residues. The V gene's germline CDR1 is MNHEY and CDR2 SMNVEV (reference sequence). V was shortened by 3 bases and J by 4 bases, with 9 bases between the two germline ends. In DNA form, the CDR3 reads TGTGCCAGCAGTTTGAACAGGGCCTATGGCTACACCTTC. Encoded protein: CASSLNRAYGYTF.

This clone occurred once. The rearrangement joins TRBV10-1 to TRBJ2-1; 12 bases are shared with TRBD2. The CDR3 consists of 18 residues. Germline CDR1 WNHNN, CDR2 SYGVQD (reference sequence). Unmatched junction bases numbered 11, after V lost 5 bases and J lost 3 bases. The CDR3: CASSPGLAGSGGYNEQFF. CDR3 DNA: TGCGCCAGCAGTCCGGGACTAGCGGGCTCAGGGGGCTACAATGAGCAGTTCTTC.

This rearrangement joins TRBV11-2 to TRBJ1-5, with a weak D call TRBD1 (5 bases). V lost 2 bases and J 0 bases, leaving 8 bases between the germline ends. The CDR3 loop spans 15 amino acids. CDR1 is SGHAT, CDR2 FQNNGV, per germline. The CDR3 reads CASSLHGGSNQPQHF. For the CDR3, the DNA is TGTGCCAGCAGCTTACATGGGGGTAGCAATCAGCCCCAGCATTTT.

J is TRBJ2-3 and V is TRBV27; 10 bases are a match to TRBD2. Germline V gene lookup returns CDR1 MNHEY and CDR2 SMNVEV (reference sequence). The J segment lost 9 bases and the V segment lost 6 bases, leaving 18 bases of the junction unmatched. The CDR3 is 17 amino acids. This CDR3 reads CASRPSYSGRAWWTQYF. CDR3 DNA: TGTGCCAGCAGGCCATCCTACAGCGGGAGGGCCTGGTGGACGCAGTATTTT.